The sequence of this T cell receptor (beta chain) was determined in a study of T cells in Graves' hyperthyroidism and ophthalmopathy. Amplified TCR beta CDR3 regions came from RNA transcripts. Using the HTBI primer set, a first-round RT-PCR was run on the TCR CDR3. TCRdb fed the multiplex PCR reads into MiXCR, producing one record per CDR3 protein. This table holds almost 600,000 distinct CDR3 sequences, around 42% found once. This clonotype was counted ten times or more. Germline-derived CDR1 and CDR2 are KGHDR and SFDVKD. The V end was cut by 3 bases, the J end by 4 bases, with 17 bases between. This CDR3 spans 17 amino acids.

Material for sequencing was peripheral blood or thyroid tissue (not recorded which). The sequence came from a woman aged 18-30 years with Graves' hyperthyroidism. The rearrangement links TRBV24-1 to TRBJ2-2; D tentatively fits TRBD1 or TRBD2 (6 bases each). CDR3 in DNA: TGTGCCACCAGTGATACTAGCAGTCGGGGGCTCACCGGGGAGCTGTTTTTT. It is translated as CATSDTSSRGLTGELFF.